This TCR beta chain was sequenced during a study of CD8+CD57+ T cells in acquired aplastic anemia. About the research overall: Roughly 3 ug was the average amount of DNA from sorted CD4+ and CD8+ cells.

Study-level findings and limits: Patients had twenty-nine CD8+ CDR3 sequences in common with controls (the shared set).

The germline V gene has CDR1 LNHNV and CDR2 YYDKDF (reference sequence). This CDR3 region has 18 residues. The trim removed 0 bases at V and 1 base at J, leaving 7 bases unmatched. About this clonotype: The antigen is not known.

The study profiled TCR beta VDJ and CDR3 using genomic DNA as template. MiXCR was run by TCRdb on the reads, yielding one entry per CDR3 protein. This table has more than 150,000 distinct CDR3 sequences, 40% to 50% appearing once. The clonotype was recovered from a human donor in good health. Material for sequencing was sorted CD4+, CD8+, or CD8+CD57+ T cells (not recorded which) from PBMCs. The V gene is TRBV15, the J gene TRBJ2-3, with 10 bases aligning to TRBD2. The CDR3 sequence is CATSRDRAGGPGTDTQYF. Written as DNA, the CDR3 is TGTGCCACCAGCAGAGATAGAGCGGGAGGGCCGGGCACAGATACGCAGTATTTT.